This passage covers 8 T cell receptor beta chains from one sample sequenced in a study of beta chain features in type 1 diabetes. General study findings and limits: TCRB CDR3s were moderately but significantly shorter in Type 1 diabetes patients in all four CD4+ subsets.

These receptors have no identified antigens. Sequenced material consisted of expressed TCRB transcripts (all of the isolated RNA was reverse transcribed). The table came from immunoSEQ multiplex PCR; TCRdb's copy has only in-frame clones and leaves some out. This table has hundreds of thousands of clones, roughly 13% appearing once. The sample consisted of naive CD4+ T cells from blood. These receptors were obtained from a man younger than 35 with type 1 diabetes.

This clone showed up just a few times. The chain carries TRBV7-2 and TRBJ2-5; possible D gene TRBD2, 7 bases. V was clipped by 5 bases and J by 5 bases, with 18 bases between them. Germline values: CDR1 SGHTA, CDR2 FQGNSA. This CDR3 has 15 amino acids. The CDR3 sequence: CASSPRGAARETQYF. CDR3 coding DNA: TGTGCCAGCAGCCCCCGGGGGGCTGCGAGGGAGACCCAGTACTTC.

This chain connects TRBV2 to TRBJ2-7; TRBD1 matches at 10 bases. There are 14 residues in the CDR3. CDR1 and CDR2 (germline): SNHLY, FYNNEI. The J segment lost 3 bases and the V segment lost 7 bases, leaving 6 bases of the junction unmatched. The CDR3 bases are TGTGCCAGCACCCCGGGACAGGGGTTCTACGAGCAGTACTTC. Its protein product is CASTPGQGFYEQYF.

The V gene is TRBV6-5, the J gene TRBJ2-7; D remains ambiguous. Trimming pared 4 bases from V and 5 bases from J, leaving 12 bases between. The CDR3 totals 13 residues. Germline-derived CDR1 and CDR2 are MNHEY and SVGAGI. CDR3 DNA sequence: TGTGCCAGCAGTTCCCCGCCCTGGAACGAGCAGTACTTC. It yields the protein CASSSPPWNEQYF.

The CDR3 loop reads CASSQVDQPQHF. The DNA of the CDR3 is TGCGCCAGCAGCCAAGTAGATCAGCCCCAGCATTTT. V is TRBV4-1 and J is TRBJ1-5, with D unresolved. The CDR3 has 12 residues. Germline V gives CDR1 MGHRA, CDR2 YSYEKL. V lost 1 base, J lost 5 bases, and 3 bases lay in between.

The CDR3 sequence is CSLRDGNTGELFF. In DNA form, the CDR3 reads TGCAGCCTTAGGGACGGAAACACCGGGGAGCTGTTTTTT. This chain links TRBV29-1 with TRBJ2-2; D tentatively fits TRBD1 or TRBD2 (5 bases each). Germline values: CDR1 SQVTM, CDR2 ANQGSEA. The ends were cut back, 8 bases at V and 2 bases at J, with 12 bases in the middle. The CDR3 is 13 residues long.

This clone was seen only a few times. The V and J genes are TRBV18 and TRBJ2-6, with no clear D. With 3 bases removed from V and 0 bases from J, the gap between germline ends came to 12 bases. The CDR3 consists of 17 residues. Germline CDR1 reads KGHSH; CDR2 reads LQKENI. The CDR3 is CASSPRQESSGANVLTF. The CDR3 DNA follows: TGTGCCAGCTCACCCAGGCAGGAAAGCTCTGGGGCCAACGTCCTGACTTTC.

This clone came up a few times. The genes are TRBV5-4 and TRBJ1-2; tentative D call: TRBD1 (6 bases). The CDR3 contains 16 residues. The V and J ends lost 0 bases and 8 bases respectively, with 20 bases between them. From germline, CDR1 is SGHNT and CDR2 YYREEE (reference sequence). CDR3 in DNA: TGTGCCAGCAGCTTGGTATCCGATACCACAGGGCAAGGCTACACCTTC. This codes for CASSLVSDTTGQGYTF.

The chain combines TRBV13 with TRBJ2-2; the D is unclear. Trimming removed 3 bases at V and 5 bases at J, with 10 bases between. Germline V CDR1 and CDR2: PRHDT, FYEKMQ (reference sequence). The CDR3 is made up of 14 amino acids. The CDR3 DNA follows: TGTGCCAGCAGCTTCAACAGTGGGACCGGGGAGCTGTTTTTT. It is translated as CASSFNSGTGELFF.